The 28 T cell receptor beta chains listed next were all sequenced from one sample in a study of Tregs in tolerant kidney transplant recipients. The repertoire was sequenced with immunoSEQ multiplex PCR; TCRdb's copy has only in-frame clones and lacks some. The sample includes tens of thousands of clones, more than 70% of them seen just once. Related graft donors supplied nonmyeloablative bone marrow transplants, and mixed chimerism was transient. This material consisted of CD4+ T cells from blood (PBMCs), taken 6 months after the transplant. The receptors derive from a human patient who received a combined kidney and bone marrow transplant. Certain T cells may be donor cells from the graft.

This chain joins TRBV7-6 and TRBJ2-4; TRBD1 aligns across 9 bases. V was clipped by 4 bases and J by 1 base; unmatched bases: 8. Germline CDR1 SGHVS, CDR2 FNYEAQ. The CDR3 consists of 17 residues. The CDR3 sequence: CASSSRQGGSAKNIQYF. The CDR3 nucleotides are TGTGCCAGCAGCTCACGACAGGGGGGTTCGGCCAAAAACATTCAGTACTTC.

The chain joins TRBV2 to TRBJ1-6; TRBD1 is a possible D gene (5 bases). Trimming stripped 8 bases from V and 5 bases from J, with 13 bases between. Germline values: CDR1 SNHLY, CDR2 FYNNEI. The length of the CDR3 is 14 residues. For the CDR3, the DNA is TGTGCCAGCCAACCAGGGCGAAATAATTCACCCCTCCACTTT. This encodes CASQPGRNNSPLHF. The full variable domain, completed using reference TRBV2 and TRBJ1-6, is EPEVTQTPSHQVTQMGQEVILRCVPISNHLYFYWYRQILGQKVEFLVSFYNNEISEKSEIFDDQFSVERPDGSNFTLKIRSTKLEDSAMYFCASQPGRNNSPLHFGNGTRLTVT.

The rearrangement links TRBV4-3 to TRBJ2-3, with 9 bases lining up with TRBD2. The CDR3 is 16 residues long. Per germline, CDR1 LGHNA and CDR2 YSLEER. The V and J ends lost 2 bases and 3 bases, in that order; junction bases with no gene match: 6. The CDR3 DNA sequence: TGCGCCAGCAGCCAACAAACGGGACTAGCAACAGATACGCAGTATTTT. Amino acids: CASSQQTGLATDTQYF.

This sequence joins TRBV7-8 and TRBJ2-1, with 7 bases identical to TRBD2. The CDR3 is 17 residues long. Per germline, CDR1 SGHVS and CDR2 FQNEAQ. The V and J ends lost 10 bases and 0 bases, in that order; junction bases with no gene match: 15. CDR3 coding DNA: TGTGCCACCTTTCTAGCGGACTTAAGGAGCTCCTACAATGAGCAGTTCTTC. Its protein is CATFLADLRSSYNEQFF.

This chain uses TRBV19 with TRBJ2-3; the D gene is possibly TRBD2 (7 bases). This CDR3 comprises 16 residues. Germline assignment: CDR1 LNHDA and CDR2 SQIVND (reference sequence). Trimming cost V 6 bases and J 6 bases, with 22 bases left between them. CDR3 sequence reads: CASSPGGAGAWDTQYF. In DNA form, the CDR3 reads TGTGCCAGTAGCCCTGGGGGCGCGGGGGCATGGGATACGCAGTATTTT.

V is TRBV30 and J is TRBJ1-5; D is possibly TRBD1 (6 bases). The V gene lost 2 bases and the J gene lost 4 bases, with 9 bases spanning the gap. The germline gives CDR1 GTSNPN, CDR2 SVGIG (reference sequence). This CDR3 spans 13 amino acids. The CDR3 region has the DNA TGTGCCTGGAGTTTTACAGGGAATCAGCCCCAGCATTTT. Protein sequence: CAWSFTGNQPQHF.

This chain links TRBV7-3 with TRBJ1-1; D gene ambiguous. The CDR3 runs 14 residues. Germline CDR1 is SGHTA and CDR2 is FQGTGA. V dropped 5 bases and J dropped 3 bases, with 13 bases sitting between them. The CDR3 nucleotides read TGTGCCAGCAGCCCCCGCCAGGCTTACACTGAAGCTTTCTTT. It specifies CASSPRQAYTEAFF.

The chain couples TRBV15 to TRBJ2-3, with 8 nucleotides matching TRBD2. CDR3 length: 17 residues. CDR1 LNHNV and CDR2 YYDKDF come from the germline V gene (reference sequence). J gave up 2 bases and V 1 base, and 8 bases lay outside the gene matches. The CDR3 loop reads CATSRGRAGADTDTQYF. In DNA form, the CDR3 reads TGTGCCACCAGCAGAGGTAGAGCGGGGGCCGACACAGATACGCAGTATTTT.

This rearrangement joins TRBV25-1 to TRBJ1-2; D call uncertain. CDR3 length: 12 residues. V lost 4 bases and J lost 4, with 7 bases in between. Germline V lookup: CDR1 MGHDK, CDR2 SYGVNS. CDR3 in DNA: TGTGCCAGCAGTGGGAGGCTCTATGGCTACACCTTC. Translated: CASSGRLYGYTF.

The gene calls are TRBV7-2 and TRBJ1-1, with D tentatively TRBD1 (6 bases). CDR3 size: 16 residues. CDR1 is SGHTA, CDR2 FQGNSA, per germline. The V and J ends lost 4 bases and 6 bases respectively, with 21 bases between them. The CDR3 region has the DNA TGTGCCAGCAGCTGGGAGGGACATGCATTATGGGCTGAAGCTTTCTTT. This codes for CASSWEGHALWAEAFF. Filled out from reference TRBV7-2 and TRBJ1-1, the complete variable domain reads GAGVSQSPSNKVTEKGKDVELRCDPISGHTALYWYRQSLGQGLEFLIYFQGNSAPDKSGLPSDRFSAERTGGSVSTLTIQRTQQEDSAVYLCASSWEGHALWAEAFFGQGTRLTVV.

This clone was counted once. This chain uses TRBV21-1 with TRBJ1-5; the D call of TRBD1 is as the table states it, not checked on the DNA. TRBV21-1 is an annotated pseudogene. CDR3 length equals 15 residues. In DNA form, the CDR3 reads TGTGCCAGCAGCAGGACAGGGAAAGACAATCAGCCCCAGCATTTT. It is translated as CASSRTGKDNQPQHF.

This clone has only a few counts. The chain employs TRBV5-5 and TRBJ1-3; D gene ambiguous. This CDR3 is 17 amino acids long. Deletions cut 4 bases from V and 0 bases from J, with 17 bases between. Germline V gene data show CDR1 as SGHKS and CDR2 as YYEKEE (reference sequence). The CDR3 here is CASSPFGGGRSGNTIYF. The CDR3 DNA reads as TGTGCCAGCAGCCCCTTTGGAGGAGGACGCTCTGGAAACACCATATATTTT. Combining the CDR3 with reference TRBV5-5 and TRBJ1-3 gives the whole variable domain DAGVTQSPTHLIKTRGQQVTLRCSPISGHKSVSWYQQVLGQGPQFIFQYYEKEERGRGNFPDRFSARQFPNYSSELNVNALLLGDSALYLCASSPFGGGRSGNTIYFGEGSWLTVV.

This clone occurred a few times. The sample carries other DNA sequences with the same CDR3. The V and J genes are TRBV2 and TRBJ1-6; no firm D call. CDR1 is SNHLY, CDR2 FYNNEI, per germline. The CDR3 is 14 residues long. The germline V and J ends were trimmed by 4 bases and 5 bases, with 9 bases remaining between them. CDR3 in DNA: TGTGCCAGCAGTGGCGGGAACCATAATTCACCCCTCCACTTT. This sequence encodes CASSGGNHNSPLHF. The full variable domain, its missing parts supplied by reference TRBV2 and TRBJ1-6, is EPEVTQTPSHQVTQMGQEVILRCVPISNHLYFYWYRQILGQKVEFLVSFYNNEISEKSEIFDDQFSVERPDGSNFTLKIRSTKLEDSAMYFCASSGGNHNSPLHFGNGTRLTVT.

Only one count was recorded for this clone. The sample holds other DNA sequences that translate to the same CDR3. The CDR3 loop reads CASSNHRDSSYNSPLHF. The CDR3 nucleotides read TGCGCCAGCAGCAACCACAGGGACAGCTCCTATAATTCACCCCTCCACTTT. The chain joins TRBV5-1 to TRBJ1-6; 7 bases align to TRBD1. The CDR3 consists of 17 residues. Germline V gives CDR1 SGHRS, CDR2 YFSETQ. J lost 0 bases, V lost 4 bases, and 7 bases had no gene match.

The gene calls are TRBV7-3 and TRBJ2-5, with a possible D match to TRBD2 (5 bases). The CDR3 covers 14 residues. V dropped 1 base and J dropped 5 bases, with 11 bases sitting between them. Germline V gene lookup returns CDR1 SGHTA and CDR2 FQGTGA. The CDR3 DNA reads TGTGCCAGCAGCTTAAACGCGGGCGGGGAGACCCAGTACTTC. Amino acid sequence: CASSLNAGGETQYF.

The rearrangement uses TRBV27 and TRBJ2-3; 8 positions match TRBD2. This CDR3 comprises 14 residues. Germline V CDR1 and CDR2: MNHEY, SMNVEV (reference sequence). Trimming cost V 6 bases and J 4 bases; bases outside gene matches: 6. CDR3 DNA: TGTGCCAGCAGAATAGCGGGACGATCAGATACGCAGTATTTT. The encoded protein is CASRIAGRSDTQYF.

The rearrangement joins TRBV7-9 to TRBJ1-2; 10 bases line up with TRBD1. V shed 4 bases and J 4 bases; nucleotides not matched to a gene: 6. Looked up from germline, CDR1 is SEHNR and CDR2 is FQNEAQ (reference sequence). CDR3 length: 15 residues. This CDR3 is CASSWTGGPFYGYTF. CDR3 nucleotides: TGTGCCAGCAGCTGGACAGGGGGTCCCTTCTATGGCTACACCTTC.

The V call is TRBV2, the J call TRBJ2-7; 7 nucleotides line up with TRBD2. Germline loops: CDR1 SNHLY, CDR2 FYNNEI. The CDR3 covers 14 residues. J lost 2 bases, V lost 7 bases, and 8 bases had no gene match. The CDR3 coding sequence is TGTGCCAGCACGAGGCGGGAGCAGGCCTACGAGCAGTACTTC. It codes for CASTRREQAYEQYF.

In the case of this clone: The junction and the germline gene differ at one end; a read error may be behind it. This chain connects TRBV20-1 to TRBJ1-6; TRBD1 agrees at 7 bases. The germline CDR1 and CDR2 sequences are DFQATT and SNEGSKA (reference sequence). The CDR3 spans 9 residues. The CDR3 here is CSAGRDSLF. CDR3 DNA sequence: TGCAGTGCCGGACGGGACAGCCTCTTT.

The V gene is TRBV30, the J gene TRBJ1-5; TRBD1 matches at 7 bases. Unmatched junction bases numbered 3, after V lost 2 bases and J lost 5 bases. Germline V gene sequence: CDR1 GTSNPN, CDR2 SVGIG (reference sequence). CDR3 length equals 13 residues. The CDR3 sequence: CAWSLDRDQPQHF. CDR3 in DNA: TGTGCCTGGAGTTTAGACAGGGATCAGCCCCAGCATTTT.

The sample holds one count of this clone. V is TRBV19 and J is TRBJ1-4, with D tentatively TRBD1 (6 bases). V was trimmed by 0 bases and J by 8 bases, leaving 10 bases between them. From germline, CDR1 is LNHDA and CDR2 SQIVND (reference sequence). This CDR3 contains 14 residues. CDR3 DNA sequence: TGTGCCAGTAGTATAGAGGCGGACAGAGAAAAACTGTTTTTT. Amino acid sequence: CASSIEADREKLFF.

This clone has just a few counts. The chain carries TRBV2 and TRBJ2-2; D is possibly TRBD1 (6 bases). The V end was cut by 4 bases, the J end by 4 bases, with 10 bases between. The CDR3 loop spans 14 amino acids. Germline V CDR1 and CDR2: SNHLY, FYNNEI. CDR3 sequence: CASSGGPATGELFF. CDR3 bases: TGTGCCAGCAGTGGGGGGCCAGCCACCGGGGAGCTGTTTTTT.

J is TRBJ1-3 and V is TRBV7-2; D unresolved. The V and J ends lost 0 bases and 0 bases respectively, with 9 bases between them. The germline gives CDR1 SGHTA, CDR2 FQGNSA. The CDR3 extends over 16 amino acids. The CDR3 DNA reads as TGTGCCAGCAGCTTAGCGCCAGAGGTCTCTGGAAACACCATATATTTT. Its protein is CASSLAPEVSGNTIYF.

CDR3 sequence reads: CASSLSGQGTEKLFF. The CDR3 region has the DNA TGTGCCAGCAGCTTATCGGGACAGGGGACTGAAAAACTGTTTTTT. This chain uses TRBV7-9 with TRBJ1-4; 10 bases fit TRBD1. The CDR3 has 15 amino acids. The V gene's germline CDR1 is SEHNR and CDR2 FQNEAQ (reference sequence). With V trimmed by 2 bases and J by 7 bases, 4 bases remained unmatched.

The V call is TRBV19, the J call TRBJ1-1; D might be TRBD1 (6 bases). Trimming pared 1 base from V and 8 bases from J, leaving 14 bases between. CDR3 length: 14 residues. The germline V gene encodes CDR1 LNHDA and CDR2 SQIVND (reference sequence). CDR3 loop: CASSIVGGASEAFF. The CDR3 DNA sequence: TGTGCCAGTAGTATAGTAGGGGGGGCGTCCGAAGCTTTCTTT.

The chain is built from TRBV6-6 and TRBJ2-3, with 7 bases lining up with TRBD2. The CDR3 runs to 13 residues. Losses at the gene ends were 11 bases for V and 8 bases for J; bases not matched to a gene: 13. Looked up from germline, CDR1 is MNHNY and CDR2 is SVGAGI (reference sequence). The CDR3 spells CAYSRGGSATQYF. The DNA of the CDR3 is TGTGCCTATAGCCGGGGCGGGAGCGCTACGCAGTATTTT.

V is TRBV6-7 and J is TRBJ2-1; 9 positions match TRBD2. TRBV6-7 is an ORF for which the function is uncertain. The V segment lost 0 bases and the J segment 7 bases; nucleotides outside the gene matches: 10. This CDR3 contains 17 residues. DNA for the CDR3: TGTGCCAGCAGTTACTCGAAGGTGGGGACTAGCCGAAATGAGCAGTTCTTC. It translates to CASSYSKVGTSRNEQFF.

V and J are TRBV18 and TRBJ2-7; 11 bases are a match to TRBD1. The germline gives CDR1 KGHSH, CDR2 LQKENI. With 2 bases clipped from V and 4 bases from J, the junction kept 7 bases outside the gene matches. CDR3 length equals 16 residues. CDR3 nucleotide sequence: TGTGCCAGCTCACCAGGTCCGGGACAGGGGGAATACGAGCAGTACTTC. Translation: CASSPGPGQGEYEQYF.